This T cell receptor (beta chain) originates from a study of T-cell reconstitution after alpha-beta-depleted transplantation in children (dated by TCRdb to the mid-2010s). The study in broad terms: T-cell immune reconstitution after TCRalphabeta/CD19-depleted allogeneic hematopoietic cell transplantation in children was quantitatively tracked in the study by means of TCR repertoire profiling.

Details on this clonotype: The target of this receptor is not known. No much larger clonotype is one base removed from it; base qualities were not supplied.

CDR1 LGHDT and CDR2 YNNKEL were looked up in the germline V gene (reference sequence). From the cysteine through the phenylalanine, the CDR3 covers 14 amino acids. Of the read, only the CDR3 DNA is kept; its 42 bases are in frame from base 1. Relative to germline, V is 2 bases shorter and J is 4 bases shorter, with 11 bases between their ends. The receptor library was made with PCR. The instrument was an Illumina HiSeq 2500. To normalize quantification of the TCRbeta repertoire, the TCR libraries were built with molecular barcoding that relied on unique molecular identifiers. TCRdb reran the public reads through fastp at Q25 and MiXCR, keeping productive beta chains. CDR3 protein duplicates are merged, each entry listing the most common genes and DNA. Here the sample has roughly 500,000 distinct CDR3 sequences; 30% to 35% occur a single time. Of the sample, 2% to 3% falls within the top ten clones.

The TCR sequence derives from a human donor who donated a stem cell graft to a child with aplastic anemia. This specimen was PBMCs from the stem cell graft donor, taken from the stem cell graft. The V and J genes are TRBV3-1 and TRBJ1-2; the D segment could be TRBD1, given 5 matching bases. The DNA sequence is TGTGCCAGCAGCCAACAGGGTACGGGCTATGGCTACACCTTC. Its protein product is CASSQQGTGYGYTF. Full variable domain (CDR3 extended with the reference TRBV3-1 and TRBJ1-2 proteins): DTAVSQTPKYLVTQMGNDKSIKCEQNLGHDTMYWYKQDSKKFLKIMFSYNNKELIINETVPNRFSPKSPDKAHLNLHINSLELGDSAVYFCASSQQGTGYGYTFGSGTRLTVV.